These 17 T cell receptor beta chains came from one sample sequenced in a study of shared clonotypes between healthy human individuals. Positive CCR7 selection of CD45RO-negative cells yielded the naive CD8 cells, and terminally differentiated effector memory CD45RA+ cells were excluded. Sequencing used immunoSEQ multiplex PCR; TCRdb keeps in-frame clones, though not all of them. Of about 2 million clones in the sample, roughly 95% were seen once. The sample consisted of naive CD8+ T cells sorted from blood. These receptors all stem from a young man in good health.

This chain joins TRBV27 and TRBJ2-7; 9 positions match TRBD1. With V trimmed by 6 bases and J by 3 bases, 9 bases remained unmatched. Germline V lookup: CDR1 MNHEY, CDR2 SMNVEV (reference sequence). The CDR3 is made up of 15 amino acids. CDR3 bases: TGTGCCAGCAGCCTCTTGGGGACAGGGAACTACGAGCAGTACTTC. This sequence encodes CASSLLGTGNYEQYF.

A note on this clone: The sample has other DNA sequences that encode this CDR3 too. The chain combines TRBV11-2 with TRBJ2-7, with D tentatively TRBD2 (6 bases). The germline V gene encodes CDR1 SGHAT and CDR2 FQNNGV. CDR3 length: 13 amino acids. Trimming shortened V by 3 bases and J by 4 bases, and 10 bases separated the two germline ends. The CDR3 DNA reads as TGTGCCAGCAGCTTCGGAGGGTTATACGAGCAGTACTTC. This sequence encodes CASSFGGLYEQYF.

As regards this clone: The same CDR3 is also encoded by other DNA sequences in this sample. The chain combines TRBV4-3 with TRBJ2-2, with D perhaps assigned TRBD1 or TRBD2 (5 bases each). V lost 0 bases to trimming and J lost 4 bases, with 15 bases between them. CDR1 and CDR2 from the germline V gene are LGHNA and YSLEER. The length of the CDR3 is 17 residues. The CDR3 loop reads CASSQDPTGAGTGELFF. The CDR3 DNA reads as TGCGCCAGCAGCCAAGATCCCACCGGGGCGGGCACCGGGGAGCTGTTTTTT.

This clone was detected once. Since a much larger clone is just one base distant, this may be a read error. In the same sample, other DNA sequences code for this CDR3. The chain is built from TRBV5-5 and TRBJ2-7; TRBD1 or TRBD2 may be the D gene (5 bases each). The CDR3 runs to 13 residues. Germline V gene sequence: CDR1 SGHKS, CDR2 YYEKEE (reference sequence). The V gene lost 1 base and the J gene lost 4 bases, with 9 bases spanning the gap. The CDR3 nucleotides are TGTGCCAGCAGCTTGTCCTGGGGGTACGAGCAGTACTTC. Translating it yields CASSLSWGYEQYF.

The chain joins TRBV7-8 to TRBJ1-1; the D is unclear. The CDR3 is made up of 15 amino acids. V lost 2 bases, J lost 0 bases, and 10 bases lay in between. Germline V gene sequence: CDR1 SGHVS, CDR2 FQNEAQ. The CDR3 is CASSLMPTMNTEAFF. In nucleotides, the CDR3 is TGTGCCAGCAGCTTAATGCCTACTATGAACACTGAAGCTTTCTTT.

The V call is TRBV10-3, the J call TRBJ2-7; D is perhaps TRBD1 (7 bases). V dropped 8 bases and J dropped 0 bases, with 17 bases sitting between them. From germline, CDR1 is ENHRY and CDR2 SYGVKD. There are 15 residues in the CDR3. The CDR3 reads CAIEGGQGGSYEQYF. The DNA of the CDR3 is TGTGCCATCGAGGGGGGCCAGGGGGGCTCCTACGAGCAGTACTTC.

The chain uses TRBV7-6 and TRBJ1-6; 7 bases match TRBD1. CDR3 length equals 16 residues. CDR1 SGHVS and CDR2 FNYEAQ come from the germline V gene. V lost 5 bases to trimming and J lost 3 bases; unmatched junction nucleotides: 7. The CDR3 reads CASSTQGDLYNSPLHF. The CDR3 DNA sequence: TGTGCCAGCAGCACGCAGGGGGACCTCTATAATTCACCCCTCCACTTT. Full variable domain (outside the CDR3, taken from reference TRBV7-6 and TRBJ1-6): GAGVSQSPRYKVTKRGQDVALRCDPISGHVSLYWYRQALGQGPEFLTYFNYEAQQDKSGLPNDRFSAERPEGSISTLTIQRTEQRDSAMYRCASSTQGDLYNSPLHFGNGTRLTVT.

This sequence joins TRBV7-9 and TRBJ2-2; TRBD2 matches at 7 bases. The CDR3 spans 15 residues. The V segment lost 4 bases and the J segment 1 base; nucleotides outside the gene matches: 3. CDR1 SEHNR and CDR2 FQNEAQ come from the germline V gene (reference sequence). The CDR3 bases are TGTGCCAGCAGCTCAACTAGCGAGAACACCGGGGAGCTGTTTTTT. Amino acid sequence: CASSSTSENTGELFF.

CDR3 in amino acids: CSVEDLTGGSANEQFF. The CDR3 DNA follows: TGCAGCGTTGAAGATCTCACAGGGGGCTCGGCGAATGAGCAGTTCTTC. The chain is built from TRBV29-1 and TRBJ2-1, with 9 positions matching TRBD1. The J segment lost 7 bases and the V segment lost 0 bases, leaving 10 bases of the junction unmatched. Germline assignment: CDR1 SQVTM and CDR2 ANQGSEA. The CDR3 contains 16 residues.

This CDR3 is CASSQEPAGSSYEQYF. The CDR3 region has the DNA TGCGCCAGCAGCCAAGAACCAGCGGGGAGCTCCTACGAGCAGTACTTC. The rearrangement uses TRBV4-3 and TRBJ2-7; 7 bases are shared with TRBD2. There are 16 residues in the CDR3. The germline gives CDR1 LGHNA, CDR2 YSLEER. V shed 0 bases and J 0 bases; nucleotides not matched to a gene: 5.

This chain links TRBV30 with TRBJ2-7, with D tentatively TRBD2 (6 bases). Germline values: CDR1 GTSNPN, CDR2 SVGIG (reference sequence). The CDR3 spans 14 residues. Trimming removed 2 bases from V and 2 bases from J, with 13 bases in between. CDR3 nucleotides: TGTGCCTGGAGTTACGGGACTTCCACCTACGAGCAGTACTTC. Translation: CAWSYGTSTYEQYF.

The chain uses TRBV6-1 and TRBJ1-6; 7 nucleotides line up with TRBD1. The CDR3 contains 15 residues. With V trimmed by 6 bases and J by 8 bases, 10 bases remained unmatched. Looked up from germline, CDR1 is MNHNS and CDR2 is SASEGT. In DNA form, the CDR3 reads TGTGCCAGCAGACGGATCGGACAGGTAGATTCACCCCTCCACTTT. Translating it yields CASRRIGQVDSPLHF.

V and J are TRBV30 and TRBJ2-7; 8 bases align to TRBD2. Per germline, CDR1 GTSNPN and CDR2 SVGIG (reference sequence). The CDR3 consists of 14 residues. V shed 4 bases and J 5 bases; nucleotides not matched to a gene: 10. CDR3 DNA sequence: TGTGCCTGGACCTCCGGGGGGGGGATAGACGAGCAGTACTTC. It encodes CAWTSGGGIDEQYF.

V gene TRBV9 combines with J gene TRBJ2-5; TRBD2 agrees at 7 bases. Germline V gene sequence: CDR1 SGDLS, CDR2 YYNGEE. This CDR3 is built from 14 residues. Trimming at V came to 0 bases and at J to 4 bases, leaving 3 bases not matched to a gene. CDR3 nucleotides: TGTGCCAGCAGCGTAGTAGCGGGCGGAGAGACCCAGTACTTC. Encoded protein: CASSVVAGGETQYF. The full variable domain, rest sourced from reference TRBV9 and TRBJ2-5, is DSGVTQTPKHLITATGQRVTLRCSPRSGDLSVYWYQQSLDQGLQFLIQYYNGEERAKGNILERFSAQQFPDLHSELNLSSLELGDSALYFCASSVVAGGETQYFGPGTRLLVL.

In this sample, this clone turned up once. The CDR3 DNA sequence: TGTGCCATCAGTGACGAACATGGACAGAAGAATGAGCAGTTCTTC. Residues: CAISDEHGQKNEQFF. The chain employs TRBV10-3 and TRBJ2-1; possible D gene TRBD1, 6 bases. The CDR3 is 15 amino acids. The V gene lost 3 bases and the J gene lost 7 bases, with 16 bases spanning the gap. The germline gives CDR1 ENHRY, CDR2 SYGVKD.

V and J are TRBV5-5 and TRBJ1-1; TRBD1 is a possible D gene (5 bases). Trimming removed 1 base from V and 7 bases from J, with 8 bases in between. CDR3 length equals 12 residues. Germline CDR1 reads SGHKS; CDR2 reads YYEKEE (reference sequence). CDR3 bases: TGTGCCAGCAGCTTGCTAGGGGATGAAGCTTTCTTT. Translating gives CASSLLGDEAFF.

This clone has a handful of counts. This sample includes further DNA sequences coding for the same CDR3. CDR3 residues: CASSFSGANVLTF. The CDR3 DNA reads TGTGCCAGCAGTTTCTCTGGGGCCAACGTCCTGACTTTC. The rearrangement uses TRBV27 and TRBJ2-6; D gene ambiguous. This CDR3 has 13 residues. V was trimmed by 3 bases and J by 0 bases, leaving 0 bases between them. Germline loops: CDR1 MNHEY, CDR2 SMNVEV (reference sequence).